This T cell receptor (beta chain) was captured in a study of tumor-infiltrating lymphocytes in primary liver carcinoma. About the study: Each sample had roughly 3.5 to 7.5 million productive TCRbeta reads regardless of tissue type.

They got blood RNA out of unsorted whole blood and also pulled out germline DNA. This clonotype was picked up many times. Total RNA amounting to 450 to 500 ng was the source from which TCR beta cDNA was made with a constant-region primer. The TCR beta library was amplified through three nested multiplex PCR rounds in a modified ARM-PCR procedure. TRBV1-TRBV30 forward primers paired with a C-beta reverse primer drove the first two PCR rounds, about 10 cycles each. TCRdb processed the multiplex PCR reads anew with MiXCR; each CDR3 protein has one entry. The data contain around 210,000 distinct CDR3 sequences, about two thirds of them singletons. This CDR3 has 13 amino acids. Germline V CDR1 and CDR2: MDHEN, SYDVKM. Trimming took off 7 bases at V and 7 bases at J, with 11 bases between the two ends.

The source of this sequence is a woman in her sixties or seventies with primary liver carcinoma and hepatitis B virus infection. The J gene is TRBJ1-6, the V gene TRBV28; D might be TRBD1 (6 bases). The sample comprised peripheral blood. The chain's CDR3 is CASKGQVNSPLHF. The CDR3 DNA is TGTGCCAGCAAGGGACAAGTGAATTCACCCCTCCACTTT.